This TCR beta chain emerged from a study of blood T cell repertoires in COVID-19. Study-wide context: Nucleic acid was either cDNA or gDNA, and it came from T cells, B-cell-depleted T cells, or PBMCs.

This table comes from immunoSEQ multiplex PCR, and its TCRdb copy is limited to in-frame clones, with some not included. This sample carries approximately 130,000 clones, about 86% of them seen once, and the ten largest clones take approximately 20%. CDR3 length: 15 amino acids. With 6 bases clipped from V and 5 bases from J, the junction kept 11 bases outside the gene matches. Germline V CDR1 and CDR2: SGHAT, FQNNGV. A few counts support this clone. Specimen: peripheral blood. The chain carries TRBV11-2 and TRBJ2-5, with TRBD1 identical over 8 bases. The clonotype was recovered from a woman in her 50s who had recovered from COVID-19. CDR3 loop: CASSSVRGRGETQYF. The DNA of the CDR3 is TGTGCCAGCAGTTCAGTCAGGGGGCGAGGGGAGACCCAGTACTTC. The full variable domain, rest sourced from reference TRBV11-2 and TRBJ2-5, is EAGVAQSPRYKIIEKRQSVAFWCNPISGHATLYWYQQILGQGPKLLIQFQNNGVVDDSQLPKDRFSAERLKGVDSTLKIQPAKLEDSAVYLCASSSVRGRGETQYFGPGTRLLVL.